One sample yielded the 30 T cell receptor beta chains listed below, sequenced in a study of T-cell memory formation after mild COVID-19 (dated by TCRdb to the early 2020s). Library creation used 5' RACE. Sequenced on an Illumina NovaSeq 6000. TCRdb's own reprocessing of the public reads used fastp at Q25 and MiXCR and kept productive beta chains. Rows are unified per CDR3 protein, each entry keeping the most common DNA and genes. Here the sample has under 650,000 distinct CDR3 sequences; around 17% occur a single time. The ten biggest clones cover about 11% of the sample. Sequenced sample: PBMCs or a T cell subset sorted from them (not recorded which). The receptor set was obtained from an adult woman who had mild COVID-19 (a few samples of this study predate the infection). The sample titles of this study are shuffled in the database, so cell type and time point are left out; the donor was told from shared clones.

This clonotype was seen ten or more times. The chain uses TRBV7-6 and TRBJ2-1, with 9 positions matching TRBD2. The length of the CDR3 is 16 residues. The germline CDR1 and CDR2 sequences are SGHVS and FNYEAQ. The junction had 9 bases not matched to a gene; V was cut back by 2 bases and J by 7 bases. The CDR3 reads CASSLYGGGALNEQFF. Here the CDR3 DNA reads TGTGCCAGCAGCTTATATGGCGGGGGGGCTTTAAATGAGCAGTTCTTC.

This clonotype was detected only a few times. The genes are TRBV29-1 and TRBJ2-7; 8 positions match TRBD2. V lost 7 bases and J lost 4; bases outside the gene matches: 6. Germline-derived CDR1 and CDR2 are SQVTM and ANQGSEA. The CDR3 length is 12 residues. The CDR3 sequence: CSAASSGYEQYF. CDR3 bases: TGCAGCGCTGCGTCTAGCGGGTACGAGCAGTACTTC.

This rearrangement joins TRBV11-2 to TRBJ2-6; 10 bases line up with TRBD1. CDR3 length: 18 amino acids. CDR1 is SGHAT, CDR2 FQNNGV, per germline. V shed 3 bases, J shed 2 bases, and the junction held 7 bases outside the gene matches. CDR3 protein: CASSFSGTGVAGANVLTF. Written as DNA, the CDR3 is TGTGCCAGCAGCTTTTCCGGGACAGGGGTAGCTGGGGCCAACGTCCTGACTTTC.

This clonotype was recorded a few times. The V call is TRBV7-8, the J call TRBJ1-5; D is uncertain. Per germline, CDR1 SGHVS and CDR2 FQNEAQ. Trimming left V 2 bases short and J 0 bases short, with 14 bases between. CDR3 length: 17 residues. CDR3 coding DNA: TGTGCCAGCAGCTTATCGATCGGTACACTTAGCAATCAGCCCCAGCATTTT. It yields the protein CASSLSIGTLSNQPQHF.

J is TRBJ2-7 and V is TRBV18; D remains unclear. V lost 3 bases to trimming and J lost 2 bases, with 17 bases between them. Germline V gene sequence: CDR1 KGHSH, CDR2 LQKENI. The CDR3 is made up of 16 amino acids. Here the CDR3 reads CASSPRGTELTYEQYF. CDR3 in DNA: TGTGCCAGCTCACCCCGAGGTACAGAACTGACCTACGAGCAGTACTTC.

This clonotype has a handful of counts. V is TRBV29-1 and J is TRBJ2-3, with D possibly TRBD2 on 6 matching bases. The CDR3 totals 14 residues. The germline V gene has CDR1 SQVTM and CDR2 ANQGSEA. The germline V and J ends were trimmed by 3 bases and 4 bases, with 14 bases remaining between them. The CDR3 protein is CSVDRGSMPDTQYF. The CDR3 region has the DNA TGCAGCGTTGACCGGGGGAGCATGCCAGATACGCAGTATTTT.

The V call is TRBV5-5, the J call TRBJ2-5, with 10 bases matching TRBD2. The germline gives CDR1 SGHKS, CDR2 YYEKEE (reference sequence). With V trimmed by 0 bases and J by 2 bases, 4 bases remained unmatched. The CDR3 is made up of 16 amino acids. This chain's CDR3 is CASSLGEREGQETQYF. As DNA, the CDR3 is TGTGCCAGCAGCTTGGGGGAGCGGGAGGGGCAAGAGACCCAGTACTTC.

This clonotype was picked up a small number of times. The chain joins TRBV5-1 to TRBJ1-4; D may be TRBD1 (5 bases). CDR3 length: 14 amino acids. From germline, CDR1 is SGHRS and CDR2 YFSETQ. The germline V and J ends were trimmed by 3 bases and 6 bases, with 12 bases remaining between them. The CDR3 DNA reads TGCGCCAGCAGCTCTGGGGGACCGGATGAAAAACTGTTTTTT. Its translation is CASSSGGPDEKLFF. Full variable domain (outside the CDR3, taken from reference TRBV5-1 and TRBJ1-4): KAGVTQTPRYLIKTRGQQVTLSCSPISGHRSVSWYQQTPGQGLQFLFEYFSETQRNKGNFPGRFSGRQFSNSRSEMNVSTLELGDSALYLCASSSGGPDEKLFFGSGTQLSVL.

This sequence joins TRBV12-3 or TRBV12-4 and TRBJ2-2; possible D gene TRBD2, 6 bases. The V gene lost 5 bases and the J gene lost 4 bases, with 14 bases spanning the gap. This CDR3 region has 15 residues. As DNA, the CDR3 is TGTGCCAGCAGTACATATGGGGGGACCACCGGGGAGCTGTTTTTT. Protein: CASSTYGGTTGELFF.

The chain joins TRBV6-5 to TRBJ2-1; TRBD2 aligns across 10 bases. CDR1 MNHEY and CDR2 SVGAGI come from the germline V gene. The junction had 4 bases not matched to a gene; V was cut back by 7 bases and J by 4 bases. The CDR3 is 14 residues long. The CDR3 nucleotides are TGTGCCAGCACAACGACTAGCGGGTACAATGAGCAGTTCTTC. Amino acids: CASTTTSGYNEQFF.

In DNA form, the CDR3 reads TGTGCCAGCTCACGAAACGGAAAGAACACTGAAGCTTTCTTT. This translates into CASSRNGKNTEAFF. V gene TRBV18 combines with J gene TRBJ1-1; D not certain. Germline V gives CDR1 KGHSH, CDR2 LQKENI. The ends were cut back, 4 bases at V and 1 base at J, with 10 bases in the middle. The CDR3 contains 14 residues. Drawing the rest from reference TRBV18 and TRBJ1-1, the complete variable domain is NAGVMQNPRHLVRRRGQEARLRCSPMKGHSHVYWYRQLPEEGLKFMVYLQKENIIDESGMPKERFSAEFPKEGPSILRIQQVVRGDSAAYFCASSRNGKNTEAFFGQGTRLTVV.

The V call is TRBV29-1, the J call TRBJ1-2; 9 positions match TRBD1. Trimming at V came to 0 bases and at J to 0 bases, leaving 23 bases not matched to a gene. CDR3 size: 22 residues. CDR1 and CDR2 from the germline V gene are SQVTM and ANQGSEA. CDR3 residues: CSVEDRSGTGLLSSSSNYGYTF. In DNA, the CDR3 is TGCAGCGTTGAAGATCGATCCGGGACAGGGCTACTCAGCTCATCCTCTAACTATGGCTACACCTTC.

This clonotype was detected only a few times. CDR3 nucleotides: TGTGCCAGCAGCCTTACGACAGGGGTCGATGGCTACACCTTC. It codes for CASSLTTGVDGYTF. The genes are TRBV5-5 and TRBJ1-2; 8 positions match TRBD1. Losses at the gene ends were 4 bases for V and 6 bases for J; bases not matched to a gene: 8. Germline assignment: CDR1 SGHKS and CDR2 YYEKEE (reference sequence). The CDR3 spans 14 residues.

This clonotype was observed a few times. This chain links TRBV29-1 with TRBJ2-1; 7 bases agree with TRBD2. This CDR3 spans 16 amino acids. The germline V gene encodes CDR1 SQVTM and CDR2 ANQGSEA. The V and J ends lost 6 bases and 9 bases, in that order; junction bases with no gene match: 20. The DNA for the CDR3 is TGCAGCGTGAAGGGAGGGGCGGGATTACAAAGCGGTGAGCAGTTCTTC. This gives the protein CSVKGGAGLQSGEQFF.

This clonotype was found a few times. The chain employs TRBV12-3 or TRBV12-4 and TRBJ1-1; unclear D gene. The ends were cut back, 6 bases at V and 11 bases at J, with 10 bases in the middle. The CDR3 contains 10 residues. As DNA, the CDR3 is TGTGCCAGCAGCATGATGAGGGCTTTCTTT. It yields the protein CASSMMRAFF.

This clonotype was found a few times. The rearrangement joins TRBV5-4 to TRBJ1-1, with TRBD1 identical over 7 bases. Germline CDR1 reads SGHNT; CDR2 reads YYREEE (reference sequence). CDR3 size: 14 residues. V trimming: 4 bases; J trimming: 5 bases; junction bases outside the gene matches: 8. In DNA, the CDR3 is TGTGCCAGCAGCCTAAGGGACAGTAGAACTGAAGCTTTCTTT. This encodes CASSLRDSRTEAFF.

This clonotype has more than one count but fewer than ten. This chain links TRBV20-1 with TRBJ2-7; 10 nucleotides line up with TRBD2. The CDR3 runs to 14 residues. After removal of 4 bases from V and 3 bases from J, the junction contained 6 bases not matched to a gene. Germline assignment: CDR1 DFQATT and CDR2 SNEGSKA (reference sequence). The DNA for the CDR3 is TGCAGTGCTACCTTAGCGGGAGGCCACTACGAGCAGTACTTC. It encodes CSATLAGGHYEQYF.

This clonotype was picked up a small number of times. V gene TRBV30 combines with J gene TRBJ2-5; 8 bases are shared with TRBD1. In germline, CDR1 is GTSNPN, CDR2 SVGIG (reference sequence). V shed 1 base, J shed 0 bases, and the junction held 10 bases outside the gene matches. The CDR3 is made up of 17 amino acids. CDR3 amino acids: CAWSGPDRVDDQETQYF. The CDR3 DNA reads TGTGCCTGGAGTGGCCCGGACAGGGTAGACGACCAAGAGACCCAGTACTTC.

The V gene is TRBV28, the J gene TRBJ1-4; D ambiguous. The CDR3 is 16 residues long. Trimming removed 6 bases from V and 7 bases from J, with 21 bases in between. In germline, CDR1 is MDHEN, CDR2 SYDVKM. In nucleotides, the CDR3 is TGTGCCAGCAGCCCCAACGAGGTGGCTTTACCTGAAAAACTGTTTTTT. It encodes CASSPNEVALPEKLFF.

The rearrangement links TRBV7-6 to TRBJ2-1, with D perhaps matching TRBD1 or TRBD2 (5 bases each). CDR1 is SGHVS, CDR2 FNYEAQ, per germline. Between the trimmed V and J ends, which lost 5 bases and 8 bases, there was a span of 13 bases. The CDR3 has 13 amino acids. The chain's CDR3 is CASSTGAYDEQFF. CDR3 DNA sequence: TGTGCCAGCAGCACCGGGGCTTACGATGAGCAGTTCTTC.

The chain has TRBV3-1 and TRBJ1-3; tentatively, D is TRBD1 (5 bases). V dropped 4 bases and J dropped 2 bases, with 9 bases sitting between them. The length of the CDR3 is 14 residues. Germline CDR1 and CDR2: LGHDT and YNNKEL (reference sequence). CDR3 loop: CASSRGETGNTIYF. CDR3 DNA sequence: TGTGCCAGCAGCCGGGGGGAAACTGGAAACACCATATATTTT.

The V and J genes are TRBV12-3 or TRBV12-4 and TRBJ1-2, with D maybe TRBD1 (6 bases). CDR3 length: 19 residues. V shed 5 bases and J shed 8 bases, with 33 bases lying between them. DNA of the CDR3: TGTGCCAGCAGTCGTACCAGTCTTTCGGACAGAAAGATACCGCGAGGCTACACCTTC. It specifies CASSRTSLSDRKIPRGYTF.

The sample holds many counts of this clonotype. The V gene is TRBV10-3, the J gene TRBJ2-3; 8 bases are a match to TRBD2. From germline, CDR1 is ENHRY and CDR2 SYGVKD. Germline trimming cut 10 bases from V and 2 bases from J; bases unmatched to any gene: 5. The CDR3 totals 13 residues. The CDR3 nucleotides read TGTGCCACCGGAGCGGGGGTCACAGATACGCAGTATTTT. It is translated as CATGAGVTDTQYF.

The gene calls are TRBV5-5 and TRBJ1-1; D is unclear. CDR1 is SGHKS, CDR2 YYEKEE, per germline (reference sequence). This CDR3 has 15 residues. V lost 2 bases and J lost 2, with 13 bases in between. DNA of the CDR3: TGTGCCAGCAGCTTCGCGGCCCCTCGCAACACTGAAGCTTTCTTT. This translates into CASSFAAPRNTEAFF.

The sample holds a few counts of this clonotype. The chain employs TRBV11-2 and TRBJ2-1; the match to TRBD1 covers 7 bases. J gave up 6 bases and V 3 bases, and 8 bases lay outside the gene matches. The CDR3 has 15 residues. The V gene's germline CDR1 is SGHAT and CDR2 FQNNGV. The CDR3 spells CASSFITGAGNEQFF. The CDR3 DNA sequence: TGTGCCAGCAGCTTTATAACAGGGGCGGGCAATGAGCAGTTCTTC.

The chain uses TRBV7-6 and TRBJ2-2; TRBD2 matches at 8 bases. The CDR3 runs to 15 residues. Germline lookup yields CDR1 SGHVS and CDR2 FNYEAQ. J lost 6 bases, V lost 3 bases, and 6 bases had no gene match. The CDR3 DNA follows: TGTGCCAGCAGCTTCGGGAGGGCCGTGGCCGGGGAGCTGTTTTTT. It yields the protein CASSFGRAVAGELFF.

V gene TRBV5-6 combines with J gene TRBJ1-3; D gene ambiguous. Germline V gene data show CDR1 as SGHDT and CDR2 as YYEEEE. This CDR3 is built from 14 residues. V shed 1 base and J shed 0 bases, with 5 bases lying between them. CDR3 sequence (DNA): TGTGCCAGCAGCTTGCCCCGCTCTGGAAACACCATATATTTT. Translating it yields CASSLPRSGNTIYF.

The V call is TRBV18, the J call TRBJ1-6; maybe TRBD1 (6 bases). There are 16 residues in the CDR3. The V end lost 2 bases, the J end lost 8 bases, and 16 bases lay between the germline ends. The germline gives CDR1 KGHSH, CDR2 LQKENI. The CDR3: CASSPWGAALDSPLHF. As DNA, the CDR3 is TGTGCCAGCTCACCATGGGGGGCCGCGTTGGATTCACCCCTCCACTTT.

There are a few counts of this clonotype. The rearrangement links TRBV19 to TRBJ2-7; a weak D match, TRBD2 (6 bases). Trimming removed 10 bases from V and 0 bases from J, with 13 bases in between. Germline CDR1 LNHDA, CDR2 SQIVND (reference sequence). The CDR3 consists of 13 residues. The CDR3 loop is CATGRGISYEQYF. DNA for the CDR3: TGTGCCACCGGTCGGGGGATCTCCTACGAGCAGTACTTC.

This clonotype was picked up a small number of times. Written as DNA, the CDR3 is TGTGCCAGCAGCGTAGTAGGAACTAGCGGGAGATACAATGAGCAGTTCTTC. The encoded protein is CASSVVGTSGRYNEQFF. This chain links TRBV9 with TRBJ2-1; 11 bases line up with TRBD2. Germline V lookup: CDR1 SGDLS, CDR2 YYNGEE. This CDR3 has 17 residues. Trimming cost V 0 bases and J 4 bases; bases outside gene matches: 6. The full variable domain, rest sourced from reference TRBV9 and TRBJ2-1, is DSGVTQTPKHLITATGQRVTLRCSPRSGDLSVYWYQQSLDQGLQFLIQYYNGEERAKGNILERFSAQQFPDLHSELNLSSLELGDSALYFCASSVVGTSGRYNEQFFGPGTRLTVL.